These 15 T cell receptor beta chains originate from one sample sequenced in a study of T-cell memory formation after mild COVID-19. One entry per CDR3 protein, called by TCRdb with MiXCR from the 5' RACE reads. The table records 450,000 to 650,000 distinct CDR3 sequences, around 21% of them present only once. Sequenced sample: PBMCs or a T cell subset sorted from them (not recorded which). The source of these receptors is an adult woman who had mild COVID-19 (a few samples of this study predate the infection). Cell type and time point are not known.

The chain links TRBV18 to TRBJ2-3; TRBD1 is a possible D gene (6 bases). The CDR3 contains 14 residues. CDR1 is KGHSH, CDR2 LQKENI, per germline. Trimming stripped 4 bases from V and 4 bases from J, with 12 bases between. The CDR3 region has the DNA TGTGCCAGCTCACACCGAGGACAGTCAGATACGCAGTATTTT. It specifies CASSHRGQSDTQYF.

V is TRBV29-1 and J is TRBJ2-1; TRBD2 aligns across 8 bases. J gave up 5 bases and V 2 bases, and 8 bases lay outside the gene matches. The CDR3 loop spans 15 amino acids. Germline assignment: CDR1 SQVTM and CDR2 ANQGSEA. Written as DNA, the CDR3 is TGCAGCGTTGAACCCGGGAGGGGATGGGACAATGAGCAGTTCTTC. Translation gives CSVEPGRGWDNEQFF.

The chain combines TRBV20-1 with TRBJ2-7; unclear D gene. This CDR3 is built from 10 residues. In germline, CDR1 is DFQATT, CDR2 SNEGSKA (reference sequence). CDR3 loop: CTLSPYEQYF. CDR3 in DNA: TGCACTCTTTCTCCCTACGAGCAGTACTTC.

Ten or more counts support this clonotype. This sequence joins TRBV5-4 and TRBJ1-2; possible D gene TRBD1, 5 bases. The V gene lost 4 bases and the J gene lost 6 bases, with 10 bases spanning the gap. CDR1 SGHNT and CDR2 YYREEE come from the germline V gene (reference sequence). CDR3 size: 12 residues. The CDR3 sequence: CASSPWGNGYTF. CDR3 in DNA: TGTGCCAGCAGCCCATGGGGGAATGGCTACACCTTC.

The sample holds a few counts of this clonotype. The chain carries TRBV12-3 or TRBV12-4 and TRBJ2-3; 8 bases map to TRBD2. V shed 2 bases, J shed 0 bases, and the junction held 7 bases outside the gene matches. The CDR3 loop spans 17 amino acids. CDR3 in DNA: TGTGCCAGCAGTTTAAGTAGCGGGACGGCTAGCACAGATACGCAGTATTTT. Translation gives CASSLSSGTASTDTQYF.

This clonotype was seen a handful of times. The gene calls are TRBV10-3 and TRBJ1-2; 7 nucleotides line up with TRBD1. The trim removed 2 bases at V and 3 bases at J, leaving 3 bases unmatched. Germline V gives CDR1 ENHRY, CDR2 SYGVKD. The CDR3 is 14 amino acids. This CDR3 is CAISEGQVDYGYTF. CDR3 coding DNA: TGTGCCATCAGTGAGGGACAGGTCGACTATGGCTACACCTTC.

This clonotype was seen repeatedly, ten times or more. The rearrangement uses TRBV5-1 and TRBJ1-1, with D tentatively TRBD1 (5 bases). Germline V CDR1 and CDR2: SGHRS, YFSETQ. This CDR3 has 15 residues. Trimming pared 0 bases from V and 1 base from J, leaving 10 bases between. CDR3 DNA sequence: TGCGCCAGCAGCTTGGGGGGCCAAGGGAACACTGAAGCTTTCTTT. Translating it yields CASSLGGQGNTEAFF.

This clonotype has only a few counts. V is TRBV6-5 and J is TRBJ2-1, with D uncertain. Germline loops: CDR1 MNHEY, CDR2 SVGAGI. CDR3 length: 13 amino acids. Trimming pared 5 bases from V and 7 bases from J, leaving 12 bases between. CDR3 DNA: TGTGCCAGCAGTCGGCGGTCCTTAAATGAGCAGTTCTTC. Amino acids: CASSRRSLNEQFF.

Only a few counts were recorded for this clonotype. The chain couples TRBV29-1 to TRBJ2-4; D is possibly TRBD2 (5 bases). CDR1 and CDR2 from the germline V gene are SQVTM and ANQGSEA. With 6 bases removed from V and 8 bases from J, the gap between germline ends came to 17 bases. The CDR3 totals 13 residues. For the CDR3, the DNA is TGCAGCGTCCGAAGCGGCGGGTTGGACATTCAGTACTTC. Residues: CSVRSGGLDIQYF. Supplemented by reference TRBV29-1 and TRBJ2-4, the full variable domain reads SAVISQKPSRDICQRGTSLTIQCQVDSQVTMMFWYRQQPGQSLTLIATANQGSEATYESGFVIDKFPISRPNLTFSTLTVSNMSPEDSSIYLCSVRSGGLDIQYFGAGTRLSVL.

CDR3 DNA: TGTGCCAGCAGCTTGATTCCACTAGCTAACTATGGCTACACCTTC. It encodes CASSLIPLANYGYTF. The chain joins TRBV11-2 to TRBJ1-2; D remains ambiguous. This CDR3 is built from 15 residues. The V gene's germline CDR1 is SGHAT and CDR2 FQNNGV. The V and J ends lost 3 bases and 0 bases respectively, with 11 bases between them. The full variable domain, with the rest looked up from reference TRBV11-2 and TRBJ1-2, is EAGVAQSPRYKIIEKRQSVAFWCNPISGHATLYWYQQILGQGPKLLIQFQNNGVVDDSQLPKDRFSAERLKGVDSTLKIQPAKLEDSAVYLCASSLIPLANYGYTFGSGTRLTVV.

This chain connects TRBV7-3 to TRBJ2-3; 7 positions match TRBD1. Germline V gives CDR1 SGHTA, CDR2 FQGTGA. The CDR3 has 18 residues. V shed 5 bases and J 0 bases; nucleotides not matched to a gene: 14. CDR3 region: CASSPFRLRQGSTDTQYF. The CDR3 DNA sequence: TGTGCCAGCAGCCCGTTTCGTCTCCGACAGGGAAGCACAGATACGCAGTATTTT.

This clonotype has just a few counts. The genes are TRBV5-5 and TRBJ2-1; possibly TRBD1 for D (6 bases). This CDR3 has 14 amino acids. V was clipped by 2 bases and J by 7 bases, with 13 bases between them. CDR1 and CDR2 from the germline V gene are SGHKS and YYEKEE (reference sequence). CDR3 in DNA: TGTGCCAGCAGCTTTCAGGGGCCCGGGAATGAGCAGTTCTTC. Amino acids: CASSFQGPGNEQFF.

This sequence joins TRBV19 and TRBJ1-1; no clear D. This CDR3 comprises 13 residues. V was shortened by 4 bases and J by 6 bases, with 12 bases between the two germline ends. Looked up from germline, CDR1 is LNHDA and CDR2 is SQIVND (reference sequence). The CDR3 DNA sequence: TGTGCCAGTAGTACCGGGAGAGTGGCTGAAGCTTTCTTT. This sequence encodes CASSTGRVAEAFF.

This clonotype was observed at least ten times. This sequence joins TRBV7-6 and TRBJ2-2, with D unresolved. This CDR3 contains 16 residues. CDR1 is SGHVS and CDR2 is FNYEAQ in the germline V gene. V was cut by 5 bases and J by 0 bases, with 13 bases left in between. The CDR3 DNA reads as TGTGCCAGCAGCCCGAGAGGAAGCGCGAACACCGGGGAGCTGTTTTTT. Protein sequence: CASSPRGSANTGELFF.

V and J are TRBV14 and TRBJ2-4; D is uncertain. V lost 2 bases and J 11 bases, leaving 10 bases between the germline ends. Germline V lookup: CDR1 SGHDN, CDR2 FVKESK. The CDR3 is 12 residues long. CDR3 bases: TGTGCCAGCAGCCAATCCCACGCACTTCAGTACTTC. Its translation: CASSQSHALQYF.